A selection of T cell receptor beta chains follows, all from one sample in a study of blood T cell repertoires in COVID-19. Using immunoSEQ multiplex PCR, the repertoire was profiled, and TCRdb retains in-frame clones only, with some absent. In the table there are 150,000 to 200,000 clones, approximately 82% of which are singletons. The sequenced sample was PBMCs or T cells enriched from blood (not recorded which). These receptors were taken from a man aged 50-60 years who had recovered from COVID-19. Each CDR3 is given with its conserved first and last residue. The D gene is left open where the match is weak. Expanded clones get a size class; other rows say once, few or many, or leave the size out.

D gene	J gene	V gene	clone size	CDR3 DNA	CDR3 protein
NA	TRBJ2-7	TRBV5-1	NA	TGCGCCAGCAGTCTCCCGGGACAACCACCCGCGGGGCAGTACTTC	CASSLPGQPPAGQYF
TRBD2	TRBJ2-1	TRBV11-3	NA	TGTGCCAGCAGCTTAAAGTCTATCGCGATCGGGGGGACGTACAATGAGCAGTTCTTC	CASSLKSIAIGGTYNEQFF
NA	TRBJ1-1	TRBV3-1/TRBV3-2	NA	TGTGCCAGCAATATCGCACCGGGGTACACTGAAGCTTTCTTT	CASNIAPGYTEAFF
NA	TRBJ1-6	TRBV5-6	once	TGTGCCAGCAGTTCGCGGGGGCGTAATTCACCCCTCCACTTT	CASSSRGRNSPLHF
NA	TRBJ1-1	TRBV6-1	NA	TGTGCCAGCAGTGAAGAGACAGCGACAGGTGCTTTCTTT	CASSEETATGAFF
TRBD1	TRBJ2-5	TRBV11-3	NA	TGTGCCAGCAGCTCGACCACCGGGACAGGGAAAGAGACCCAGTACTTC	CASSSTTGTGKETQYF
TRBD1	TRBJ2-1	TRBV6-5	few	TGTGCCAGCAGAGAGGACAGGGTTGTGACTGAGCAGTTCTTC	CASREDRVVTEQFF
TRBD2	TRBJ2-1	TRBV19	NA	TGTGCCAGTAGTATACGGGCTAGCGGGGGGGCCTGGAATGAGCAGTTCTTC	CASSIRASGGAWNEQFF
NA	TRBJ2-5	TRBV5-1	few	TGCGCCAGCAGCTCACAGGGAGGGGAGACCCAGTACTTC	CASSSQGGETQYF
TRBD1	TRBJ1-5	TRBV5-6	few	TGTGCCAGCAGCCGTCGGGACAGGGTTCATCAGCCCCAGCATTTT	CASSRRDRVHQPQHF
TRBD1	TRBJ1-1	TRBV7-9	NA	TGTGCCAGCAGCTCAACCGGGACAGCGAACACTGAAGCTTTCTTT	CASSSTGTANTEAFF
NA	TRBJ2-1	TRBV12-3/TRBV12-4	once	TGTGCCAGCAGTTTCGGGATTGAGCAGTTCTTC	CASSFGIEQFF
NA	TRBJ2-6	TRBV30	once	TGTGCCTGGAGTGTAACCCAGGGGACCTGGAGGGCCAACGTCCTGACTTTC	CAWSVTQGTWRANVLTF
NA	TRBJ2-1	TRBV18	once	TGTGCCAGCTCACCACCGACTTACAATGAGCAGTTCTTC	CASSPPTYNEQFF
TRBD1	TRBJ2-7	TRBV11-3	NA	TGTGCCAGCAGTTCCGGGACAGGGGATCATTACGAGCAGTACTTC	CASSSGTGDHYEQYF
TRBD2	TRBJ2-1	TRBV3-1/TRBV3-2	NA	TGTGCCAGCAGCCAGGGACTAATTATCGGCGAGCAGTTCTTC	CASSQGLIIGEQFF